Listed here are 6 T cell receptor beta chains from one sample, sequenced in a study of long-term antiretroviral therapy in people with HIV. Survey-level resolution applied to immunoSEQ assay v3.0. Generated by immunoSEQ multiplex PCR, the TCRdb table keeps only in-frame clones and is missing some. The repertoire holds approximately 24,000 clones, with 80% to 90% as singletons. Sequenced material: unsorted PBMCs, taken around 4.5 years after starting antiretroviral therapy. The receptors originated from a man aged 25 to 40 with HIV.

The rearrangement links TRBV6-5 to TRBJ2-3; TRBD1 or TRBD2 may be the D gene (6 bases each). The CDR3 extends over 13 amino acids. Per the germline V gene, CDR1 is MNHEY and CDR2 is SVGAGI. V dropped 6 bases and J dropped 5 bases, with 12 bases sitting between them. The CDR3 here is CASRVGGRDTQYF. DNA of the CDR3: TGTGCCAGCAGGGTCGGGGGCCGAGATACGCAGTATTTT.

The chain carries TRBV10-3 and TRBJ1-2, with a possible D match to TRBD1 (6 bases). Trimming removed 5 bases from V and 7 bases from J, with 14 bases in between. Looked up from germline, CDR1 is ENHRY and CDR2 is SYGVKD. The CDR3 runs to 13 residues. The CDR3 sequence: CAISLGGGSGYTF. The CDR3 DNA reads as TGTGCCATCAGTCTGGGGGGCGGTTCTGGCTACACCTTC.

The CDR3 region is CASSLGGAGTGSGDTF. CDR3 sequence (DNA): TGCGCCAGCAGCTTGGGAGGGGCCGGGACAGGTAGCGGCGACACCTTC. The chain links TRBV5-1 to TRBJ1-2; the match to TRBD1 covers 8 bases. The CDR3 totals 16 residues. Germline-derived CDR1 and CDR2 are SGHRS and YFSETQ. V trimming: 0 bases; J trimming: 12 bases; junction bases outside the gene matches: 16. The entire variable domain, with the rest obtained from reference TRBV5-1 and TRBJ1-2, is as follows: KAGVTQTPRYLIKTRGQQVTLSCSPISGHRSVSWYQQTPGQGLQFLFEYFSETQRNKGNFPGRFSGRQFSNSRSEMNVSTLELGDSALYLCASSLGGAGTGSGDTFGSGTRLTVV.

In DNA, the CDR3 is TGCGCCAGCAGCTCCACAGGGGACAATCAGCCCCAGCATTTT. It translates to CASSSTGDNQPQHF. V gene TRBV5-1 combines with J gene TRBJ1-5; 7 bases agree with TRBD1. Germline values: CDR1 SGHRS, CDR2 YFSETQ. Unmatched junction bases numbered 3, after V lost 3 bases and J lost 3 bases. The CDR3 runs to 14 residues.

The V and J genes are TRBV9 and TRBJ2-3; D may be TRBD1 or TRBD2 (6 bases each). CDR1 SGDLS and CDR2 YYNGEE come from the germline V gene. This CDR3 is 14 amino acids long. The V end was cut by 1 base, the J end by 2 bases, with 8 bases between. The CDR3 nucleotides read TGTGCCAGCAGCGTATGGGGGGCCACAGATACGCAGTATTTT. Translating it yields CASSVWGATDTQYF.

CDR3 nucleotides: TGTGCCATCAGTGAAGCCGGGACTACCCTATCTTCAATTCAGTTCTTC. Amino acid sequence: CAISEAGTTLSSIQFF. V usage is TRBV10-3 and J usage is TRBJ2-1; 7 bases line up with TRBD2. J lost 13 bases, V lost 3 bases, and 18 bases had no gene match. The germline V gene encodes CDR1 ENHRY and CDR2 SYGVKD. CDR3 length equals 16 residues.